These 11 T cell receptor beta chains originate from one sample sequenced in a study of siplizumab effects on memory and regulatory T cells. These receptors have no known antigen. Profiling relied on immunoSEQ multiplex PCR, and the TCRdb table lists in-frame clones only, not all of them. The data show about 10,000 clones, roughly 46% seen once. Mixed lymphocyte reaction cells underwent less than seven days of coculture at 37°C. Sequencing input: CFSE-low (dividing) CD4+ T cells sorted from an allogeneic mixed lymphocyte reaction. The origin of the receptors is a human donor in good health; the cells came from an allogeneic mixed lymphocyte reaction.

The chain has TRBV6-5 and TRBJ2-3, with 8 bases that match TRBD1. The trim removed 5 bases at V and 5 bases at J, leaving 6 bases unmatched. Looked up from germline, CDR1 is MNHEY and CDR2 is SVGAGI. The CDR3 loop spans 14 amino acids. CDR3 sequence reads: CASSRTRGRDTQYF. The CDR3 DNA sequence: TGTGCCAGCAGTCGCACCAGGGGGCGAGATACGCAGTATTTT.

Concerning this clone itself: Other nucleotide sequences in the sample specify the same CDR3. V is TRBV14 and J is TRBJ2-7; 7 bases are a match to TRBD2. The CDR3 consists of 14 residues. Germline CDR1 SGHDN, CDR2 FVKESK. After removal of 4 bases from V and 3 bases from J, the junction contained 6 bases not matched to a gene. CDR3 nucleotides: TGTGCCAGCAGCCGAGGATCTAGCGGCTACGAGCAGTACTTC. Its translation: CASSRGSSGYEQYF.

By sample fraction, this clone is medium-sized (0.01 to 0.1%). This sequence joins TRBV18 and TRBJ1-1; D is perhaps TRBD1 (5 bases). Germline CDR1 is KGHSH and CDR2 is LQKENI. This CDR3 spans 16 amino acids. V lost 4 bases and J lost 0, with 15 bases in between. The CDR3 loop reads CASSRETGAMNTEAFF. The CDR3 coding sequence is TGTGCCAGCTCACGAGAAACAGGAGCTATGAACACTGAAGCTTTCTTT.

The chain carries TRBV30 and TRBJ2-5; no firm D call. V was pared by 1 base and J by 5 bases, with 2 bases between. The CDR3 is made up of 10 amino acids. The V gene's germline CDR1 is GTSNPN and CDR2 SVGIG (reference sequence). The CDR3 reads CAWSEETQYF. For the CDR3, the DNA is TGTGCCTGGAGTGAGGAGACCCAGTACTTC.

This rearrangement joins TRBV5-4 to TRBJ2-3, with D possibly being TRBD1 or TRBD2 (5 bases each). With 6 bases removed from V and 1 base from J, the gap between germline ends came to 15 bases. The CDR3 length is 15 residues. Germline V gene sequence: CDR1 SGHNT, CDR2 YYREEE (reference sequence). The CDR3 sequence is CASNPGGRGTDTQYF. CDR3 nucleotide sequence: TGTGCCAGCAATCCTGGGGGTCGCGGCACAGATACGCAGTATTTT.

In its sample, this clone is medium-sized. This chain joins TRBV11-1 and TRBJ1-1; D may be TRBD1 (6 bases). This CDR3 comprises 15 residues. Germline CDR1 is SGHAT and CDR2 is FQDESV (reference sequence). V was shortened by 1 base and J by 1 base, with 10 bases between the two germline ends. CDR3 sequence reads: CASSLGQGRNTEAFF. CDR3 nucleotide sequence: TGTGCCAGCAGCTTAGGTCAGGGGAGGAACACTGAAGCTTTCTTT.

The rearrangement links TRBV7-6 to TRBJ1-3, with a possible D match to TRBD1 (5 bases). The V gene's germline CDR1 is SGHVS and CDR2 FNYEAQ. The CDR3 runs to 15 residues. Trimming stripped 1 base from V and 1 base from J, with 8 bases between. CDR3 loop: CASSLEGTSGNTIYF. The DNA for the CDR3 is TGTGCCAGCAGCTTAGAAGGGACGTCTGGAAACACCATATATTTT.

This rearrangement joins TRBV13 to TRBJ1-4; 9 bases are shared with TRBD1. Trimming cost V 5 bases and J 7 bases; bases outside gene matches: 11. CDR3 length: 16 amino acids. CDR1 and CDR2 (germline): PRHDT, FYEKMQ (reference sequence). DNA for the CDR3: TGTGCCAGCAGCGGACCTGGGACAGGGAGGGGTGAAAAACTGTTTTTT. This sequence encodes CASSGPGTGRGEKLFF.

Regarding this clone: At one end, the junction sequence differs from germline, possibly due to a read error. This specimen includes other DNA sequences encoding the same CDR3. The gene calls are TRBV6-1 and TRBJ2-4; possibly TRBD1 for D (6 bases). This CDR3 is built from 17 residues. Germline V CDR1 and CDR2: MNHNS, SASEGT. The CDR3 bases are TGTGCCAGCAGTGACCCAGGGTGGGACACAGCCAAAAACATTCAGTACTTT. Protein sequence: CASSDPGWDTAKNIQYF.

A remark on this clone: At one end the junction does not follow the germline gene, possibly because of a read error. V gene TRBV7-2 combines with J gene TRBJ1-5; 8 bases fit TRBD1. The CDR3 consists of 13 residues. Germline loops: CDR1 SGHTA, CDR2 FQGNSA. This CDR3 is CASSSGGYQPQHF. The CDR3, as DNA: TGTGCCAGTAGCTCAGGGGGCTATCAGCCCCAGCATTTT.

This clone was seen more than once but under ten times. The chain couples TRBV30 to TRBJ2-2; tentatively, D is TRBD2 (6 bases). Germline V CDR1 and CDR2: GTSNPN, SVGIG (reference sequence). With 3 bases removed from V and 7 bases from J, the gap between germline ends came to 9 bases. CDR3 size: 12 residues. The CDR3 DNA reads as TGTGCCTGGAGCCGGGAGAGCGGGGAGCTGTTTTTT. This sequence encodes CAWSRESGELFF.